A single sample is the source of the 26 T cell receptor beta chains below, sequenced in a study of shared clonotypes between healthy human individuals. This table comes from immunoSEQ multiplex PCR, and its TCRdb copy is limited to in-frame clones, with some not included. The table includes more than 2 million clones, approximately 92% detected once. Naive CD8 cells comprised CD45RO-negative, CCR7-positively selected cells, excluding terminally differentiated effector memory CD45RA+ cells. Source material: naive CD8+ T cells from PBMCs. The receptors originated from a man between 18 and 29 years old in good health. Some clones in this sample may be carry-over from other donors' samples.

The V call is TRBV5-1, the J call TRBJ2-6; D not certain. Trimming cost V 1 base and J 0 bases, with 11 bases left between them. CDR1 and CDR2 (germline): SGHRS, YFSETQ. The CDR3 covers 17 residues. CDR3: CASSLSGPSSGANVLTF. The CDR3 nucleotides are TGCGCCAGCAGCTTGTCAGGCCCCAGCTCTGGGGCCAACGTCCTGACTTTC. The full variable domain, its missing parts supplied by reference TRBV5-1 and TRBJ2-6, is KAGVTQTPRYLIKTRGQQVTLSCSPISGHRSVSWYQQTPGQGLQFLFEYFSETQRNKGNFPGRFSGRQFSNSRSEMNVSTLELGDSALYLCASSLSGPSSGANVLTFGAGSRLTVL.

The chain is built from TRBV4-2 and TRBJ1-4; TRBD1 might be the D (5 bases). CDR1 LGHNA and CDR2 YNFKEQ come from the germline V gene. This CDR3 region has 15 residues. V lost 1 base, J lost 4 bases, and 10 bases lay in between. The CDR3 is CASSQVTGSNEKLFF. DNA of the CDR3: TGTGCCAGCAGCCAAGTAACAGGTAGTAATGAAAAACTGTTTTTT.

The CDR3 nucleotides read TGTGCCAGCAGCTTAGATACGTCAGGGTTGAACACTGAAGCTTTCTTT. It specifies CASSLDTSGLNTEAFF. The chain employs TRBV11-2 and TRBJ1-1; D possibly corresponds to TRBD1 (5 bases). The CDR3 covers 16 residues. Trimming pared 0 bases from V and 0 bases from J, leaving 11 bases between. CDR1 is SGHAT, CDR2 FQNNGV, per germline.

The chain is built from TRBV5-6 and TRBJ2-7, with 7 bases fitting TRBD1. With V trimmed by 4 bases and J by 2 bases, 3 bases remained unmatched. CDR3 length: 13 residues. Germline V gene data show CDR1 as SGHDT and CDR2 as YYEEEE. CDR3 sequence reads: CASSVDRTYEQYF. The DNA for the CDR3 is TGTGCCAGCAGCGTGGACAGGACCTACGAGCAGTACTTC.

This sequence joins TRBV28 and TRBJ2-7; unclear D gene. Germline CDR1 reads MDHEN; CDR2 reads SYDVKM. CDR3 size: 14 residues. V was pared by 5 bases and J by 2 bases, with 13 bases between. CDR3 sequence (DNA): TGTGCCAGCAGTCACCGGGCCTTCACCTACGAGCAGTACTTC. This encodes CASSHRAFTYEQYF.

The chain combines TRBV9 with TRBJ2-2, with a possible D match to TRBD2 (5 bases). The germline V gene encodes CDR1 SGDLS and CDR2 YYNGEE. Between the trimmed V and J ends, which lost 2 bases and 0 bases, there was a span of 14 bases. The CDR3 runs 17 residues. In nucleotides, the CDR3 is TGTGCCAGCAGCGTTTACGCGGGCCCAACGAACACCGGGGAGCTGTTTTTT. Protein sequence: CASSVYAGPTNTGELFF. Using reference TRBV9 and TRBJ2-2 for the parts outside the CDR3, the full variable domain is DSGVTQTPKHLITATGQRVTLRCSPRSGDLSVYWYQQSLDQGLQFLIQYYNGEERAKGNILERFSAQQFPDLHSELNLSSLELGDSALYFCASSVYAGPTNTGELFFGEGSRLTVL.

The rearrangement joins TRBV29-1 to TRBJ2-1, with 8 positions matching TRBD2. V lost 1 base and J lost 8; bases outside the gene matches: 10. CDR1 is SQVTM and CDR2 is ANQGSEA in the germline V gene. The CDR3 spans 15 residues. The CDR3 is CSVEVTSGGFDEQFF. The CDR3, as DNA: TGCAGCGTTGAAGTCACCTCGGGGGGGTTCGATGAGCAGTTCTTC.

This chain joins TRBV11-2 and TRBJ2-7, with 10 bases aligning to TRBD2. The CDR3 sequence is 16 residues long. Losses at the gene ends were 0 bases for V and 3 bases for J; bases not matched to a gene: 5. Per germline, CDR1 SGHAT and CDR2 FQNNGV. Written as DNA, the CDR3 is TGTGCCAGCAGCTTAGAAGCGGGAGGGAATGACTACGAGCAGTACTTC. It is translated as CASSLEAGGNDYEQYF.

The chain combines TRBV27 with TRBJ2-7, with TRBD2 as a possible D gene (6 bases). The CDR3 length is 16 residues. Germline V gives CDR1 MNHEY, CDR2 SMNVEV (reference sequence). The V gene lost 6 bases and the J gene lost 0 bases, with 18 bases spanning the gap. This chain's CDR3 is CASSPLGGQGSYEQYF. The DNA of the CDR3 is TGTGCCAGCAGCCCCCTGGGGGGTCAAGGCTCCTACGAGCAGTACTTC.

Written as DNA, the CDR3 is TGTGCCAGCTCACCAACTCTAGGACAGGGGGCGTACAATGAGCAGTTCTTC. Residues: CASSPTLGQGAYNEQFF. This chain links TRBV18 with TRBJ2-1; 11 nucleotides align to TRBD1. There are 17 residues in the CDR3. V dropped 2 bases and J dropped 4; count of bases not matched to a gene: 7. Germline CDR1 is KGHSH and CDR2 is LQKENI.

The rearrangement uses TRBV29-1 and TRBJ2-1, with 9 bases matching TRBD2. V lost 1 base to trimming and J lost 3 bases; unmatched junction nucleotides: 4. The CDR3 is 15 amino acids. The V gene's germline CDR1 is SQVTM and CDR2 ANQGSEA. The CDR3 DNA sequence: TGCAGCGTTGAAGGTCTAGCGGGGTTCTACAATGAGCAGTTCTTC. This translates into CSVEGLAGFYNEQFF.

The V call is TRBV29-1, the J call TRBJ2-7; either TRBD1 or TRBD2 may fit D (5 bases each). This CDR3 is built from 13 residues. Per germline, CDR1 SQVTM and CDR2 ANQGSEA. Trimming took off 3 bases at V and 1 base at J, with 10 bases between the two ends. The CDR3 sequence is CSVEGTRSYEQYF. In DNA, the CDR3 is TGCAGCGTTGAGGGGACCCGTTCCTACGAGCAGTACTTC.

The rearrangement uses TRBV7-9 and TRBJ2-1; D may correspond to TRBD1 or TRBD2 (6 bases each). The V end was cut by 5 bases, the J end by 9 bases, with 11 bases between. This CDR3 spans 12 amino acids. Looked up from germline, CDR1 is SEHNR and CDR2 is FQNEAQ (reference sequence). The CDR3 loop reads CASSHGGGEQFF. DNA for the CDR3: TGTGCCAGCAGCCACGGAGGGGGTGAGCAGTTCTTC. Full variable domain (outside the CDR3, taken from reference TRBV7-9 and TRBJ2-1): DTGVSQNPRHKITKRGQNVTFRCDPISEHNRLYWYRQTLGQGPEFLTYFQNEAQLEKSRLLSDRFSAERPKGSFSTLEIQRTEQGDSAMYLCASSHGGGEQFFGPGTRLTVL.

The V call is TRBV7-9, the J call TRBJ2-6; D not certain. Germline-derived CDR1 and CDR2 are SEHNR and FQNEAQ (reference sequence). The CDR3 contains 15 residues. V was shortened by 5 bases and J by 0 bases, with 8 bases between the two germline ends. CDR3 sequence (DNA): TGTGCCAGCAGCCCGACGTACTCTGGGGCCAACGTCCTGACTTTC. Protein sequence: CASSPTYSGANVLTF.

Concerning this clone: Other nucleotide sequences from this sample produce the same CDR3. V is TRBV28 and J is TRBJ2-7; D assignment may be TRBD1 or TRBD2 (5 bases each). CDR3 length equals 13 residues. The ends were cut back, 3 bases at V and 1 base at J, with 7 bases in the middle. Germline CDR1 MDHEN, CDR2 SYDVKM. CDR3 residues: CASSLGVSYEQYF. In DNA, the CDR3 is TGTGCCAGCAGTTTGGGGGTTTCCTACGAGCAGTACTTC.

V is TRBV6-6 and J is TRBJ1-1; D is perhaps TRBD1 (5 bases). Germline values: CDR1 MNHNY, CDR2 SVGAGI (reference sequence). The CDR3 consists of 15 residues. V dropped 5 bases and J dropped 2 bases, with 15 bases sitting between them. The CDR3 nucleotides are TGTGCCAGCAGTAACGGGATCCAGGGTAACACTGAAGCTTTCTTT. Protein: CASSNGIQGNTEAFF.

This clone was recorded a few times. The CDR3 loop reads CASRPGWREQYF. DNA of the CDR3: TGTGCCAGCAGACCAGGGTGGCGCGAGCAGTACTTC. The chain combines TRBV28 with TRBJ2-7; D perhaps matches TRBD1 (5 bases). Germline-derived CDR1 and CDR2 are MDHEN and SYDVKM. This CDR3 spans 12 amino acids. V was clipped by 6 bases and J by 6 bases, with 12 bases between them. Together with reference TRBV28 and TRBJ2-7, the CDR3 gives the full variable domain: DVKVTQSSRYLVKRTGEKVFLECVQDMDHENMFWYRQDPGLGLRLIYFSYDVKMKEKGDIPEGYSVSREKKERFSLILESASTNQTSMYLCASRPGWREQYFGPGTRLTVT.

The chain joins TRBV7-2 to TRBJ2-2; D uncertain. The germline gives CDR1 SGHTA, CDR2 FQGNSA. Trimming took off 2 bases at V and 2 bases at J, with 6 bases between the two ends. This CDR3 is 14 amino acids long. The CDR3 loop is CASSLRVNTGELFF. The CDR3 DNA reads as TGTGCCAGCAGCTTACGAGTAAACACCGGGGAGCTGTTTTTT.

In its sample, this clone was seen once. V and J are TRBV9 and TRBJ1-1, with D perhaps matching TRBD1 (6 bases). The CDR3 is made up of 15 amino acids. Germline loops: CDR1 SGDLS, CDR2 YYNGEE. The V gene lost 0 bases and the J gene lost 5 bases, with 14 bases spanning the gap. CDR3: CASSVGAGTRTEAFF. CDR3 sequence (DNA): TGTGCCAGCAGCGTAGGGGCAGGGACACGAACTGAAGCTTTCTTT.

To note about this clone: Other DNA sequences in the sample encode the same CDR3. Written as DNA, the CDR3 is TGCGCCAGCAGCCAAGTATGGGCCATCTCCTACGAGCAGTACTTC. Protein: CASSQVWAISYEQYF. The chain joins TRBV4-3 to TRBJ2-7; D gene ambiguous. The germline V gene encodes CDR1 LGHNA and CDR2 YSLEER. This CDR3 has 15 residues. V was shortened by 1 base and J by 0 bases, with 10 bases between the two germline ends.

CDR3 sequence reads: CASSEALGTETDTQYF. As DNA, the CDR3 is TGTGCCAGCAGTGAAGCGCTGGGCACCGAAACAGATACGCAGTATTTT. The chain carries TRBV6-1 and TRBJ2-3; D ambiguous. The CDR3 sequence is 16 residues long. CDR1 is MNHNS and CDR2 is SASEGT in the germline V gene. V was clipped by 0 bases and J by 3 bases, with 13 bases between them.

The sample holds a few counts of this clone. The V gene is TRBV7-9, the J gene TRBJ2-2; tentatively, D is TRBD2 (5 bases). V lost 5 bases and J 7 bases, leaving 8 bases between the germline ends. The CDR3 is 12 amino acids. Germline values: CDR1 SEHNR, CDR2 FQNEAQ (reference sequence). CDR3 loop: CASSEGNGELFF. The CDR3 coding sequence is TGTGCCAGCAGCGAGGGAAACGGGGAGCTGTTTTTT.

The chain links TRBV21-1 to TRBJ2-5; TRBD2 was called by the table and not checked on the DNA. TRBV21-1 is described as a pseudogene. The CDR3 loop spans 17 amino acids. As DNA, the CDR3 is TGTGCCAGCAACCCCTTTCCTTTCGGGAGGGCCCGGGAGACCCAGTACTTC. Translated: CASNPFPFGRARETQYF.

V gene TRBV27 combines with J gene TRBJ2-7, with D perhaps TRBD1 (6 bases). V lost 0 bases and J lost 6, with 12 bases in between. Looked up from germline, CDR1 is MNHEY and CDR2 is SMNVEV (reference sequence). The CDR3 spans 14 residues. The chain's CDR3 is CASSLSTSGVEQYF. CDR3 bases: TGTGCCAGCAGTTTATCGACCTCAGGGGTCGAGCAGTACTTC.

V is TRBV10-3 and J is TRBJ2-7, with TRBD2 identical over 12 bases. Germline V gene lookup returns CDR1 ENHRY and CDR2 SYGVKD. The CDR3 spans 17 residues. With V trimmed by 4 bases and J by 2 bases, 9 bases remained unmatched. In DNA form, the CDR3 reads TGTGCCATCAGTGGGACTAGCGGGACGTATTTTCCCTACGAGCAGTACTTC. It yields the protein CAISGTSGTYFPYEQYF.

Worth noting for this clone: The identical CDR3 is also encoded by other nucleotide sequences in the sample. In nucleotides, the CDR3 is TGTGCCAGCAGTTTCGGACAGGGGGTGGGGGAGCTGTTTTTT. Amino acid sequence: CASSFGQGVGELFF. The chain combines TRBV27 with TRBJ2-2; 10 bases are a match to TRBD1. The CDR3 consists of 14 residues. V shed 3 bases, J shed 8 bases, and the junction held 3 bases outside the gene matches. The germline gives CDR1 MNHEY, CDR2 SMNVEV (reference sequence).